This section outlines one T cell receptor (beta chain) sequence together with its context. Antigen specificity is unknown. Measured with immunoSEQ multiplex PCR; TCRdb has only the in-frame clones, and not every one. The sample shows around 7,000 clones, 84% of them seen only once. This sample is drawn from a study of Ad26.COV2.S vaccination and SARS-CoV-2 variants. The V gene lost 4 bases and the J gene lost 6 bases, with 12 bases spanning the gap. The length of the CDR3 is 13 residues. Germline CDR1 SGHDN, CDR2 FVKESK. Study-level findings and limits: Vaccine recipients posted higher spike-specific TCR breadth than their placebo counterparts.

V is TRBV14 and J is TRBJ1-1; a possible D gene is TRBD1 (6 bases). This specimen was peripheral blood, taken after recovery from COVID-19. The source is a human donor who had recovered from COVID-19. CDR3 residues: CASSPWGQSEAFF. Written as DNA, the CDR3 is TGTGCCAGCAGCCCCTGGGGACAATCTGAAGCTTTCTTT.